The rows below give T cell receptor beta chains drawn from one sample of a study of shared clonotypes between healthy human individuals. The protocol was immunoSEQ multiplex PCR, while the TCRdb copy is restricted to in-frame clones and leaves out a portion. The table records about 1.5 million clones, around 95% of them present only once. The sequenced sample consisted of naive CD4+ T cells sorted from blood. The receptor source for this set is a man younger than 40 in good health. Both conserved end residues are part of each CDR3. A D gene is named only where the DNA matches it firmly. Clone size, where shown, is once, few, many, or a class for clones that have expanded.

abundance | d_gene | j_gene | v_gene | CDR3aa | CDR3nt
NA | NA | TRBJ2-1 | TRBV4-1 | CASSPQAMAEQFF | TGCGCCAGCAGCCCGCAGGCTATGGCTGAGCAGTTCTTC
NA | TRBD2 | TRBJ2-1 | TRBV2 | CATPQAGLAGATSYNEQFF | TGTGCCACCCCCCAGGCGGGACTAGCGGGGGCCACATCCTACAATGAGCAGTTCTTC
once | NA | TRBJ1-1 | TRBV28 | CASSFSLWTEAFF | TGTGCCAGCAGTTTTTCACTCTGGACTGAAGCTTTCTTT
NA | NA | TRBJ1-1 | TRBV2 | CASSEAPFVNTEAFF | TGTGCCAGCAGTGAAGCCCCTTTTGTGAACACTGAAGCTTTCTTT
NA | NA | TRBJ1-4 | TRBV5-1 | CASSLAGSAATNEKLFF | TGCGCCAGCAGCTTGGCCGGTAGTGCCGCAACTAATGAAAAACTGTTTTTT
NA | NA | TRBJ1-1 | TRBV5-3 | CARSLSRSTLNHTEAFF | TGTGCCAGAAGCTTGTCACGCTCGACACTGAATCACACTGAAGCTTTCTTT
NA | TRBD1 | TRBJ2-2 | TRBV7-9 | CARKGLDGQGATGELFF | TGTGCCAGGAAGGGATTAGACGGACAGGGGGCCACCGGGGAGCTGTTTTTT
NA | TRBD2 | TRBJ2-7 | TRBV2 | CASRPFGAAGAAEQYF | TGTGCCAGCCGTCCGTTTGGTGCGGCGGGAGCAGCCGAGCAGTACTTC
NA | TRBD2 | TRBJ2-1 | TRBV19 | CASSLQPGLAGFYNEQFF | TGTGCCAGTAGTCTCCAACCCGGACTAGCGGGGTTCTACAATGAGCAGTTCTTC
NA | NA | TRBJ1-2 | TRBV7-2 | CANSSPGRGYGYTF | TGTGCCAACAGCTCCCCAGGACGCGGCTATGGCTACACCTTC
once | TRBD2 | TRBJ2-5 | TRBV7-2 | CASSLREGLTSVETQYF | TGTGCCAGCAGCTTACGTGAGGGGCTGACTAGCGTGGAGACCCAGTACTTC
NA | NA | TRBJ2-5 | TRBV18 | CASSPLRTDIQETQYF | TGTGCCAGCTCACCGCTTCGGACAGATATCCAAGAGACCCAGTACTTC
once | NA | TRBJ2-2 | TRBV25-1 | CASTGVGPGELFF | TGTGCCAGCACAGGGGTAGGGCCCGGGGAGCTGTTTTTT
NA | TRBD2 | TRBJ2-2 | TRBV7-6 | CASSLEASGSSTGELFF | TGTGCCAGCAGCTTAGAGGCTAGCGGGAGTTCCACCGGGGAGCTGTTTTTT
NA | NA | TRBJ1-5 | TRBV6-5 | CASSYVRGNQPQHF | TGTGCCAGCAGTTACGTGCGGGGCAATCAGCCCCAGCATTTT
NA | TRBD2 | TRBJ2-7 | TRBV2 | CASIPGGAEQYF | TGTGCCAGCATCCCGGGGGGTGCCGAGCAGTACTTC
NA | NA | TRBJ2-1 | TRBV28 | CASSRRRGLAFF | TGTGCCAGCAGTCGACGCAGAGGGCTGGCCTTCTTC
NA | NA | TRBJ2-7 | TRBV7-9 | CASSATAYEQYF | TGTGCCAGCAGCGCGACAGCCTACGAGCAGTACTTC
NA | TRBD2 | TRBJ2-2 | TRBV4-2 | CASSPSPGGGSKIVGELFF | TGTGCCAGCAGCCCTTCCCCCGGTGGCGGGAGTAAAATCGTCGGGGAGCTGTTTTTT
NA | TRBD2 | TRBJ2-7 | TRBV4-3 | CASSQVLAGAYEQYF | TGCGCCAGCAGCCAAGTGCTAGCGGGAGCCTACGAGCAGTACTTC
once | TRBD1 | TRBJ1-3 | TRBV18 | CASSPRDRITGNTIYF | TGTGCCAGCTCACCACGGGACAGGATTACTGGAAACACCATATATTTT
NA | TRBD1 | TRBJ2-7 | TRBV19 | CASSTTGAVYEQYF | TGTGCCAGTAGCACAACAGGGGCAGTCTACGAGCAGTACTTC
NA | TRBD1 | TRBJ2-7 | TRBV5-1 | CASSTQGQGPSYEQYF | TGCGCCAGCAGCACTCAAGGACAGGGGCCCTCCTACGAGCAGTACTTC
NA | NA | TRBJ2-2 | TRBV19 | CASSKGGNTGELFF | TGTGCCAGTAGTAAGGGGGGGAACACCGGGGAGCTGTTTTTT
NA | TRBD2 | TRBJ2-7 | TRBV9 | CASSVGGVPSYEQYF | TGTGCCAGCAGCGTCGGGGGGGTTCCTTCCTACGAGCAGTACTTC
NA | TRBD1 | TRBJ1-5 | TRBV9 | CASSVEGQNQPQHF | TGTGCCAGCAGCGTAGAGGGACAGAATCAGCCCCAGCATTTT
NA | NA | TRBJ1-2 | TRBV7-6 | CASSLKGNYGYTF | TGTGCCAGCAGCTTAAAAGGGAACTATGGCTACACCTTC
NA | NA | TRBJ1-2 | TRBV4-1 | CASSQRERVDGYTF | TGCGCCAGCAGCCAAAGGGAGCGGGTGGATGGCTACACCTTC
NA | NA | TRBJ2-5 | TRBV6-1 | CASSEYGQETQYF | TGTGCCAGCAGTGAATACGGCCAAGAGACCCAGTACTTC
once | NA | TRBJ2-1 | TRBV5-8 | CASSLGDLSYNEQFF | TGTGCCAGCAGCTTGGGAGACCTCTCCTACAATGAGCAGTTCTTC
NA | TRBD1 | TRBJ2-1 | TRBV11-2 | CASSGTLGQGNNEQFF | TGTGCCAGCAGCGGCACCCTAGGACAGGGGAACAATGAGCAGTTCTTC
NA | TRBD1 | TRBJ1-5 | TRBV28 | CASSGDRGQPQHF | TGTGCCAGCAGTGGGGACAGGGGTCAGCCCCAGCATTTT
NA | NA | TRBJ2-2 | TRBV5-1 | CASRMRVIELSGELFF | TGCGCCAGCAGAATGAGGGTAATAGAGTTATCCGGGGAGCTGTTTTTT
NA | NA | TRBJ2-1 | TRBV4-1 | CASSQGLNSPYEQFF | TGCGCCAGCAGCCAAGGACTCAATTCACCCTATGAGCAGTTCTTC
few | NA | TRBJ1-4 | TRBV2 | CASSESGQRKLFF | TGTGCCAGCAGTGAATCTGGGCAGCGAAAACTGTTTTTT
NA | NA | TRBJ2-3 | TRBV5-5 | CASSFGGGGTDTQYF | TGTGCCAGCAGCTTTGGGGGTGGTGGTACAGATACGCAGTATTTT
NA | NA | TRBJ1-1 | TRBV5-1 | CASSATGDHWNTEAFF | TGCGCCAGCAGCGCCACAGGAGACCACTGGAACACTGAAGCTTTCTTT
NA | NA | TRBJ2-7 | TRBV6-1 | CASSEKWGISEQYF | TGTGCCAGCAGTGAAAAGTGGGGGATTAGTGAGCAGTACTTC